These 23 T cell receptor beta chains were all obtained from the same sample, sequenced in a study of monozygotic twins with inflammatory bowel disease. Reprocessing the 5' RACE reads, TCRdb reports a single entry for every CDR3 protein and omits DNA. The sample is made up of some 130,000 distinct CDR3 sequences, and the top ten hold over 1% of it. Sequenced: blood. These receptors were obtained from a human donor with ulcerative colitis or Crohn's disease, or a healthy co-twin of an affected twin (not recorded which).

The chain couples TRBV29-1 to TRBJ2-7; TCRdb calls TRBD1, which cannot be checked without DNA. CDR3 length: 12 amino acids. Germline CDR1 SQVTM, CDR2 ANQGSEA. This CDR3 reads CSFRQGSYEQYF.

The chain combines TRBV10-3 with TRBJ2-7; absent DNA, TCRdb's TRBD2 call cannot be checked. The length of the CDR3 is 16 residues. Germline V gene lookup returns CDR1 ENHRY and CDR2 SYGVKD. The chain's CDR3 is CAISDTLAGGRDEQYF.

This CDR3 reads CASSRTGTGTEAFF. V usage is TRBV6-1 and J usage is TRBJ1-1; no DNA is available, so the TRBD1 call from TCRdb remains unchecked. The CDR3 sequence is 14 residues long. Germline CDR1 MNHNS, CDR2 SASEGT.

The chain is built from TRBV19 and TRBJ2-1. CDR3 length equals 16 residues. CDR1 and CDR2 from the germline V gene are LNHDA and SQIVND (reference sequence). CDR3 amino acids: CASSIDRRSDYNEQFF.

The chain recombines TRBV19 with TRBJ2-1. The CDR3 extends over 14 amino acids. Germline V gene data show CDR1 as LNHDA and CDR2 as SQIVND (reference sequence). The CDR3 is CASSIVASYNEQFF.

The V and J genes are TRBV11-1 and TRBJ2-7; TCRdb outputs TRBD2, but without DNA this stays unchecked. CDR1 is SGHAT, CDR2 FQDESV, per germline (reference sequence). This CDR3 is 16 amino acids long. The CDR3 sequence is CASSYPSSGASYEQYF.

The CDR3 sequence: CASSESGTGGIDTQYF. The rearrangement uses TRBV6-1 and TRBJ2-3; TCRdb returns TRBD1, unconfirmable since there is no DNA. The CDR3 runs to 16 residues. CDR1 MNHNS and CDR2 SASEGT come from the germline V gene.

This CDR3 is CASSLPLGSGISYEQYF. This chain connects TRBV28 to TRBJ2-7; TCRdb returns TRBD2, unconfirmable since there is no DNA. Germline CDR1 reads MDHEN; CDR2 reads SYDVKM. The CDR3 runs 17 residues. Full variable domain (remainder filled in from reference TRBV28 and TRBJ2-7): DVKVTQSSRYLVKRTGEKVFLECVQDMDHENMFWYRQDPGLGLRLIYFSYDVKMKEKGDIPEGYSVSREKKERFSLILESASTNQTSMYLCASSLPLGSGISYEQYFGPGTRLTVT.

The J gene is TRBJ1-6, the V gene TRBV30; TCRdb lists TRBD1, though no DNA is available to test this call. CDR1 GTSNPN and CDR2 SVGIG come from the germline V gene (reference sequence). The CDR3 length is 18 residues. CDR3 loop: CAWRTGTGDWGYNSPLHF.

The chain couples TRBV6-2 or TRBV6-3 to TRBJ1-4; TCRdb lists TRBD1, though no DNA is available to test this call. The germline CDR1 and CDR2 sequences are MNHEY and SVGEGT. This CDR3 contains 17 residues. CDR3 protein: CASSLLQGRTANEKLFF.

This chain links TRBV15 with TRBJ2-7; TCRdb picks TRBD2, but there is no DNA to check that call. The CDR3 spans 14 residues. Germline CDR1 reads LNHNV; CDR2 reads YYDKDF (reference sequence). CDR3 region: CATSRGSRADEQYF.

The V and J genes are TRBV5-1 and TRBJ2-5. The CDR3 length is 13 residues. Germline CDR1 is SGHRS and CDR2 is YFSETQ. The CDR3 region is CASSTATQETQYF.

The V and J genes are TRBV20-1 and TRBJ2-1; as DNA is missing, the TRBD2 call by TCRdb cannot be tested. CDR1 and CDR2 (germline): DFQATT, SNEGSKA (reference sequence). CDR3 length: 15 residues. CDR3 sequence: CSARLSGRIHNEQFF.

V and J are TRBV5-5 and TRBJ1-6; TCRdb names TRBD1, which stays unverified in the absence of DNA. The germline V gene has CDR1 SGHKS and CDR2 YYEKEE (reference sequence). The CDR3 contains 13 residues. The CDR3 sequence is CASSLVGDSPLHF. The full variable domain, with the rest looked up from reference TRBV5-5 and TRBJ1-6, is DAGVTQSPTHLIKTRGQQVTLRCSPISGHKSVSWYQQVLGQGPQFIFQYYEKEERGRGNFPDRFSARQFPNYSSELNVNALLLGDSALYLCASSLVGDSPLHFGNGTRLTVT.

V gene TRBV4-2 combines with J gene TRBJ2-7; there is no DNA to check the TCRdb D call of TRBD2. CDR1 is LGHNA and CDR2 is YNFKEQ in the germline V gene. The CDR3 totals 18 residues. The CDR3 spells CASSQDLSSGGTSYEQYF.

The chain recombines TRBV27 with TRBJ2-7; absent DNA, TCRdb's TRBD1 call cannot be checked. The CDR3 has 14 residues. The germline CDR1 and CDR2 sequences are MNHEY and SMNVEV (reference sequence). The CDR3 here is CASSSQQGYDEQYF.

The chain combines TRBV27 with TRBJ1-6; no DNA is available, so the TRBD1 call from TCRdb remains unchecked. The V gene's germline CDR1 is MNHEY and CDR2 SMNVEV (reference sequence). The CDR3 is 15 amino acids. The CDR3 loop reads CASRGTGTYNSPLHF.

CDR3 amino acids: CASSPLQGSFREQYF. The rearrangement links TRBV18 to TRBJ2-7; TCRdb's D call of TRBD1 is untestable without DNA. The CDR3 is 15 amino acids. Germline V gene data show CDR1 as KGHSH and CDR2 as LQKENI.

CDR3 amino acids: CATRGTGSNYGYTF. The V call is TRBV24-1, the J call TRBJ1-2; there is no DNA to check the TCRdb D call of TRBD1. The CDR3 has 14 residues. CDR1 and CDR2 (germline): KGHDR, SFDVKD.

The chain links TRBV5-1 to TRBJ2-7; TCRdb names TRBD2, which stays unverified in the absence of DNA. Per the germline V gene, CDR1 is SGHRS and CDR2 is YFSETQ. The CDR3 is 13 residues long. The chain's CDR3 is CASSSPAQDEQYF.

CDR3 sequence reads: CASSYSAAGTYSTITNTGELFF. The chain recombines TRBV6-2 or TRBV6-3 with TRBJ2-2. The CDR3 sequence is 22 residues long. The germline V gene has CDR1 MNHEY and CDR2 SVGEGT.

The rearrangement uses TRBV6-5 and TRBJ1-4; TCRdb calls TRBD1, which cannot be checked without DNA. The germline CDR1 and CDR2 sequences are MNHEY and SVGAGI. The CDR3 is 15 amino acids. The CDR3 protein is CASSYGQGTNEKLFF.

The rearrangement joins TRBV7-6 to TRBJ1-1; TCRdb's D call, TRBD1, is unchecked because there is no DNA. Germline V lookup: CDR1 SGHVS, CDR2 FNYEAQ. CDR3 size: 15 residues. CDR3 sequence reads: CASSLIIPGGTEAFF.